Listed here are 15 T cell receptor beta chains from one sample, sequenced in a study of neurological immune-mediated disorders (dated by TCRdb to about 2019). The sample's time point label is to be understood as: longitudinal time-point 3. Libraries were built with 5' RACE. TCRdb names Illumina HiSeq 2500 as the instrument used. TCRdb reprocessing: public reads trimmed at Q25 with fastp, clones called with MiXCR, in-frame beta chains kept. Entries that share a CDR3 protein sequence are merged under the most common genes and DNA. Across this sample there are 45,000 to 65,000 distinct CDR3 sequences, with 7% to 10% seen only once. Jointly, the top ten make up 1.9% of the sample. Sequencing was carried out using PBMCs. All receptors derive from a woman aged 40 to 50 in good health.

The table lists this clonotype with many counts. The rearrangement links TRBV20-1 to TRBJ2-2; D not certain. There are 13 residues in the CDR3. V was cut by 6 bases and J by 0 bases, with 8 bases left in between. In germline, CDR1 is DFQATT, CDR2 SNEGSKA (reference sequence). The CDR3 spells CSATLTNTGELFF. For the CDR3, the DNA is TGCAGTGCAACACTTACGAACACCGGGGAGCTGTTTTTT.

The chain is built from TRBV11-3 and TRBJ1-1; possibly TRBD1 for D (6 bases). The germline V gene has CDR1 SGHNT and CDR2 YENEEA. V dropped 8 bases and J dropped 7 bases, with 20 bases sitting between them. The CDR3 covers 14 residues. CDR3 sequence: CASGHTGLQGEAFF. In nucleotides, the CDR3 is TGTGCCAGCGGCCACACGGGCCTACAGGGTGAAGCTTTCTTT.

This clonotype came up many times. The V call is TRBV4-1, the J call TRBJ1-5; TRBD1 is a possible D gene (5 bases). Trimming cost V 1 base and J 8 bases, with 9 bases left between them. This CDR3 contains 13 residues. The germline gives CDR1 MGHRA, CDR2 YSYEKL. The CDR3 DNA follows: TGCGCCAGCAGCCAAGGGAGGGGCGAGCCCCAGCATTTT. This sequence encodes CASSQGRGEPQHF.

CDR3 loop: CASSLAGTPSTDTQYF. The CDR3 DNA reads TGCGCCAGCAGCTTGGCTGGGACACCGAGCACAGATACGCAGTATTTT. This sequence joins TRBV5-1 and TRBJ2-3; the D gene is possibly TRBD1 (6 bases). The germline CDR1 and CDR2 sequences are SGHRS and YFSETQ. V lost 0 bases and J 0 bases, leaving 11 bases between the germline ends. The CDR3 runs 16 residues. The full variable domain, in which reference TRBV5-1 and TRBJ2-3 provide the parts outside the CDR3, is KAGVTQTPRYLIKTRGQQVTLSCSPISGHRSVSWYQQTPGQGLQFLFEYFSETQRNKGNFPGRFSGRQFSNSRSEMNVSTLELGDSALYLCASSLAGTPSTDTQYFGPGTRLTVL.

Many counts were recorded for this clonotype. The chain combines TRBV20-1 with TRBJ1-1; possibly TRBD1 for D (5 bases). Germline CDR1 DFQATT, CDR2 SNEGSKA (reference sequence). This CDR3 is built from 12 residues. CDR3 amino acids: CTGWNGGTEAFF. The CDR3 nucleotides read TGCACCGGATGGAATGGGGGTACTGAAGCTTTCTTT.

This clonotype has just a few counts. V and J are TRBV20-1 and TRBJ2-2; possible D gene TRBD2, 6 bases. The CDR3 is 15 residues long. Between the trimmed V and J ends, which lost 3 bases and 2 bases, there was a span of 13 bases. CDR1 DFQATT and CDR2 SNEGSKA come from the germline V gene (reference sequence). In DNA form, the CDR3 reads TGCAGTGCTAGCCTCGGGGGACCAAACACCGGGGAGCTGTTTTTT. Its translation: CSASLGGPNTGELFF.

In its sample, this clonotype was seen many times. This chain links TRBV4-3 with TRBJ1-1; maybe TRBD1 (5 bases). The CDR3 runs to 14 residues. V was shortened by 3 bases and J by 8 bases, with 16 bases between the two germline ends. Germline CDR1 and CDR2: LGHNA and YSLEER. The CDR3 is CASSQGDFSKEAFF. CDR3 DNA: TGCGCCAGCAGCCAGGGGGATTTCAGTAAGGAAGCTTTCTTT.

This clonotype was seen many times. The chain has TRBV27 and TRBJ2-3; D not certain. V lost 3 bases to trimming and J lost 2 bases, with 6 bases between them. Germline V CDR1 and CDR2: MNHEY, SMNVEV (reference sequence). The CDR3 is made up of 13 amino acids. This CDR3 is CASSLLPTDTQYF. The CDR3 bases are TGTGCCAGCAGTTTGTTGCCCACAGATACGCAGTATTTT.

This clonotype appeared many times. This chain joins TRBV7-2 and TRBJ1-1; D is possibly TRBD1 (5 bases). This CDR3 comprises 13 residues. Trimming pared 4 bases from V and 12 bases from J, leaving 18 bases between. Germline V gene sequence: CDR1 SGHTA, CDR2 FQGNSA. The chain's CDR3 is CASSSLRGYVTFF. CDR3 sequence (DNA): TGTGCCAGCAGCTCACTCCGGGGGTACGTGACTTTCTTT.

This clonotype appeared many times. J is TRBJ2-1 and V is TRBV29-1; 9 nucleotides line up with TRBD1. Per germline, CDR1 SQVTM and CDR2 ANQGSEA. With V trimmed by 3 bases and J by 3 bases, 12 bases remained unmatched. This CDR3 region has 17 residues. CDR3: CSVEDRGKVEYYNEQFF. CDR3 DNA sequence: TGCAGCGTTGAGGACAGGGGTAAGGTAGAGTACTACAATGAGCAGTTCTTC.

This clonotype came up many times. The chain has TRBV29-1 and TRBJ2-5; 11 nucleotides align to TRBD2. V was pared by 5 bases and J by 5 bases, with 7 bases of the junction left unmatched. The CDR3 length is 14 residues. Germline V CDR1 and CDR2: SQVTM, ANQGSEA. The CDR3 reads CSVTGTSGGETQYF. The CDR3 nucleotides read TGCAGCGTTACCGGGACTAGCGGCGGGGAGACCCAGTACTTC.

This clonotype was counted at least ten times. This chain joins TRBV5-8 and TRBJ2-7; weak D call: TRBD1 (6 bases). Germline values: CDR1 SGHTS, CDR2 YDEGEE. V was clipped by 3 bases and J by 3 bases, with 10 bases between them. This CDR3 has 13 amino acids. This chain's CDR3 is CASSWGLNYEQYF. CDR3 coding DNA: TGTGCCAGCAGCTGGGGGCTTAACTACGAGCAGTACTTC.

This clonotype was counted at least ten times. At one end the junction does not follow the germline gene, possibly because of a read error. The V gene is TRBV10-3, the J gene TRBJ2-6, with D perhaps matching TRBD1 (5 bases). Germline V gives CDR1 ENHRY, CDR2 SYGVKD. CDR3 size: 17 residues. The CDR3 DNA follows: TGTGCCATCAGTGAGTCGGTACAGGCCTCTGGTGCCAACGTCCTGACTTTC. Translation gives CAISESVQASGANVLTF.

This clonotype was seen at least ten times. J is TRBJ2-1 and V is TRBV11-3; the D gene is possibly TRBD2 (5 bases). This CDR3 is built from 14 residues. Germline CDR1 SGHNT, CDR2 YENEEA. V shed 3 bases and J shed 4 bases, with 10 bases lying between them. The CDR3 spells CASSLEDSYNEQFF. DNA for the CDR3: TGTGCCAGCAGCTTGGAGGACTCTTACAATGAGCAGTTCTTC.

The J gene is TRBJ1-2, the V gene TRBV30; D is uncertain. The length of the CDR3 is 12 residues. Trimming left V 3 bases short and J 7 bases short, with 12 bases between. Germline loops: CDR1 GTSNPN, CDR2 SVGIG (reference sequence). The CDR3 sequence is CAWSPALGGYTF. The CDR3 coding sequence is TGTGCCTGGAGCCCCGCGCTTGGTGGCTACACCTTC.